The sequence of this T cell receptor (beta chain) was determined in a study of blood T cells in healthy people across ages (dated by TCRdb to the mid-2010s). Context from the whole study: In model experiments, template switching captured roughly one uniquely barcoded TCR beta cDNA molecule for every two T cells. The study measured age-related changes in TCR beta repertoire diversity using deep sequencing normalized with unique cDNA molecular identifiers. Four age groups were formed from the donors: young (average around 15 years), middle-aged (around 39), aged (about 62) and long-lived (less than 85). To avoid experimental bias, donors of different ages were distributed randomly across sequencing lanes. Two additional independent replicas of 1 million unique cDNA reads from the same blood draw were analyzed for two donors (one aged 18 to 29 and one aged 80 or older).

V and J lose 7 bases and 4 bases, and a span of 15 bases separates them. In the germline V gene, CDR1 corresponds to SGHRS and CDR2 to YFSETQ. Reading from cysteine to phenylalanine, the CDR3 counts 14 amino acids. Only CDR3 DNA remains: 42 bases, in frame from the first base. The roughly 39 donors, aged about 6 to 95 years, were systemically healthy Caucasian individuals from Russia. Each donor gave ten milliliters of peripheral blood, drawn into EDTA-treated Vacutainer tubes. PBMCs were isolated by Ficoll-Paque density-gradient centrifugation, with at least 6 million obtained per sample. Total RNA, at least 6 micrograms per sample, was extracted from PBMCs with Trizol reagent. The percentages of naive CD45RAhigh/CD27high T cells were determined by flow cytometry on a PBMC aliquot from every donor. On this clonotype: It lacks a known antigen. Base qualities are not provided; no much larger clone lies one nucleotide away.

Overall results and qualifications from the work: Estimates of total diversity based on one million sequenced T cells were regarded as lower bounds and as underestimates. The percentage of naive T cells measured by flow cytometry correlated strongly with observed TCR beta diversity. Observed TCR beta diversity per million T cells fell roughly linearly with age, and a significant reduction was already apparent by age roughly 40. Since profiling was done on bulk unsorted PBMCs, naive and antigen-experienced compartments could not be conclusively compared. Because donor CMV infection status was unknown, age-related changes in expanded clonotypes were potentially confounded. The long-lived group showed more naive CD4+ T cells, fewer expanded clones and increased TCR diversity than the aged group, suggesting age selection.

Library prep was done by 5' RACE. TCRdb lists the instrument as Illumina HiSeq 2500. A second PCR of 7 to 11 cycles was performed with a sample-barcoded 5' primer and a J-beta primer mix. A template-switch 5' adaptor carrying 12 random nucleotides introduced a unique molecular identifier onto each TCR beta cDNA molecule. Each sample yielded at least 3 million CDR3-containing paired-end reads. First-strand cDNA synthesis was performed from all RNA using the Mint cDNA synthesis kit, with priming by a TRBC-specific oligonucleotide. Following uracil-DNA glycosylase treatment, all cDNA underwent a first 18-cycle PCR with the universal primers M1SS and BC2_uni_R. The original methods were these. For normalization, 1 million high-quality reads, each with a distinct molecular identifier, were randomly selected from each sample. Instead of being binned into consensus sequences, reads with shared molecular identifiers were discarded. MiTCR, set to a Q25 quality threshold and the strictest error-elimination algorithm, was used for CDR3 identification, clonotype clustering and error correction. A nonparametric unseen species model using Euler transformation provided a lower-bound estimate of total TCR beta diversity. Starting from the raw public reads, TCRdb applied fastp trimming at Q25, assembled clones with MiXCR and retained in-frame beta chains. When rows share a CDR3 protein, they turn into one entry using the most common DNA and genes. TCRdb, not the original authors, processed these V and J calls. The sample contains 1,100,000 or so distinct CDR3 sequences, more than 40% of them found a single time. In total, the top ten clones hold approximately 20% of the sample.

The sample taken for sequencing was blood. The TCR was taken from a woman aged 55-70 years in good health. This chain is built from TRBV5-1 and TRBJ2-1, with no D gene named confidently. CDR3 loop: CASSSGETYNEQFF. The DNA reads as follows: TGCGCCAGCTCCTCGGGTGAAACATACAATGAGCAGTTCTTC.